The source of this T cell receptor (beta chain) is a study of blood T cell repertoires in COVID-19. Across the study: The origin of the acute and convalescent COVID-19 samples was the United States, Italy and Spain. In each case, the material was cDNA or gDNA derived from T cells, B-cell-depleted T cells, or PBMCs.

Source study methods: Reference gene primer amplification gave nucleated cell count estimates. The assay was immunoSEQ multiplex PCR, and TCRdb's table has in-frame clones only and misses some. V, J and clone size derive from that table, while D and trimming were established from the DNA sequence. The data show more than 150,000 clones, more than 70% seen once. CDR3 length: 15 residues. V gave up 3 bases and J gave up 6 bases; unmatched junction bases: 6. Looked up from germline, CDR1 is SGHRS and CDR2 is YFSETQ. This TCR came from a man in his 60s with acute or convalescent COVID-19. The gene calls are TRBV5-1 and TRBJ2-2; 9 nucleotides agree with TRBD1. Sequenced input: peripheral blood. CDR3 protein: CASSSLDRGSGELFF. CDR3 nucleotides: TGCGCCAGCAGCTCACTCGACAGGGGGTCCGGGGAGCTGTTTTTT.